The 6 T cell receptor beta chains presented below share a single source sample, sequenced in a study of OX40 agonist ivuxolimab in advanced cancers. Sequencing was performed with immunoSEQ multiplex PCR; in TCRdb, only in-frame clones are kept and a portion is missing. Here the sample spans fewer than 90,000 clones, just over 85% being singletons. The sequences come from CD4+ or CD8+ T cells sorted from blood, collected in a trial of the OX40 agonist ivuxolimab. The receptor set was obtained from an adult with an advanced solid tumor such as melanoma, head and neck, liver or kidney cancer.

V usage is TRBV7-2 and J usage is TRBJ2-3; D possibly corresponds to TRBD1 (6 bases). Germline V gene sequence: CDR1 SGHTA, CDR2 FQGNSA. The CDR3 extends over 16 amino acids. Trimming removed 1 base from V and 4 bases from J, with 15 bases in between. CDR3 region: CASSLGAQGWADTQYF. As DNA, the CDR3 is TGTGCCAGCAGCTTAGGGGCGCAGGGGTGGGCAGATACGCAGTATTTT.

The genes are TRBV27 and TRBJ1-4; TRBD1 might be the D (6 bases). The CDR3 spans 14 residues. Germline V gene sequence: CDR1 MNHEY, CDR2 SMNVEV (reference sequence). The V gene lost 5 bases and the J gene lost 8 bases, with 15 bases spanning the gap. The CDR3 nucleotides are TGTGCCAGCAGTCCAGGACAGTTTAAGGAAAAACTGTTTTTT. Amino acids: CASSPGQFKEKLFF.

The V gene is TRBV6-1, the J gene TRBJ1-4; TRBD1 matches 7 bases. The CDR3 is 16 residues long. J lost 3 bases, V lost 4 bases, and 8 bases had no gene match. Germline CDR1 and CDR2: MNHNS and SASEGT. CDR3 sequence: CASSGVGTAANEKLFF. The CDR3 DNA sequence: TGTGCCAGCAGTGGGGTCGGGACAGCTGCTAATGAAAAACTGTTTTTT.

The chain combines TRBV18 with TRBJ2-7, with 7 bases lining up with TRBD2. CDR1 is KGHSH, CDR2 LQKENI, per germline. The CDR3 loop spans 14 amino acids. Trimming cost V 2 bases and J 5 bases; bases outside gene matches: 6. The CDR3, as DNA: TGTGCCAGCTCACCAGCCGGGGGGACCCACGAGCAGTACTTC. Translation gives CASSPAGGTHEQYF.

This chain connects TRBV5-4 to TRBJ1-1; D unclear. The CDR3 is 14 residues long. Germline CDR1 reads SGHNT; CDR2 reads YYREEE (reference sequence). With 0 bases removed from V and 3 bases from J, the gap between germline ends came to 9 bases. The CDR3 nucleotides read TGTGCCAGCAGCTTGGAGGAGGCCTACACTGAAGCTTTCTTT. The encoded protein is CASSLEEAYTEAFF.

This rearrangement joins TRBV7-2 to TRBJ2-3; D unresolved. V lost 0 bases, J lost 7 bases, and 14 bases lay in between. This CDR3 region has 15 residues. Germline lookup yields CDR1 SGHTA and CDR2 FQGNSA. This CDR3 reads CASSLAGSPLNTQYF. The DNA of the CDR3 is TGTGCCAGCAGCTTAGCAGGGTCCCCGTTGAATACGCAGTATTTT.